The rows below give T cell receptor beta chains drawn from one sample of a study of T cell responses to AZD1222 COVID-19 vaccine. Profiled with immunoSEQ multiplex PCR; TCRdb holds only in-frame clones, not every one. The sample consists of about 130,000 clones, approximately 85% of them appearing once. The starting material was peripheral blood, obtained on day 0 of AZD1222 vaccination. All receptors come from an adult in good health. CDR3s include the opening cysteine and the closing phenylalanine or tryptophan. A D gene is named only where the DNA matches it firmly. Clone size, where shown, is once, few, many, or a class for clones that have expanded.

few	TRBD1	TRBV27	TRBJ2-3	TGTGCCAGCCGGGGGGACAGGGGTGGAGATACGCAGTATTTT	CASRGDRGGDTQYF
.	.	TRBV3-1/TRBV3-2	TRBJ1-1	TGTGCCAGCAGCCGAATAGGGGGGACTGAAGCTTTCTTT	CASSRIGGTEAFF
.	.	TRBV7-9	TRBJ2-7	TGTGCCAGCAGCACGACAGCTTTTGGGTACGAGCAGTACTTC	CASSTTAFGYEQYF
.	TRBD2	TRBV27	TRBJ2-3	TGTGCCAGCAGTTTATGGGAGGGCTCGGATACGCAGTATTTT	CASSLWEGSDTQYF
once	.	TRBV21-1	TRBJ2-1	TGTGCCAGCAGCAAAGGGGTGGACAGAGAGTACAATGAGCAGTTCTTC	CASSKGVDREYNEQFF
.	.	TRBV19	TRBJ2-7	TGTGCCAGTAGTACCCTAGGACAATCCTACGAGCAGTACTTC	CASSTLGQSYEQYF
few	.	TRBV19	TRBJ2-7	TGTGCCAGTCGGAGCGGTTTCCGGGCGGTTCACGAGCAGTACTTC	CASRSGFRAVHEQYF
.	TRBD1	TRBV13	TRBJ1-1	TGTGCCAGCAGCCCTCGGACAGGGCGGACTGAAGCTTTCTTT	CASSPRTGRTEAFF
.	.	TRBV7-9	TRBJ1-1	TGTGCCAGCAGCTTAAACCGGGGGCGCCGGGGCACTGAAGCTTTCTTT	CASSLNRGRRGTEAFF
few	TRBD1	TRBV2	TRBJ2-7	TGTGCCAGCAGTGTGGACAGGGCGGCCTACGAGCAGTACTTC	CASSVDRAAYEQYF
.	.	TRBV6-2/TRBV6-3	TRBJ2-6	TGTGCCAGCAGTTATTCTGGGTTCGGGGCCAACGTCCTGACTTTC	CASSYSGFGANVLTF
.	.	TRBV7-3	TRBJ1-1	TGTGCCAGCAGCAGAAACGGGGACACTGAAGCTTTCTTT	CASSRNGDTEAFF
.	.	TRBV10-3	TRBJ2-7	TGTGCCATCAGTGAGAGGACCGAGAGCTCCTACGAGCAGTACTTC	CAISERTESSYEQYF
.	.	TRBV5-1	TRBJ1-1	TGCGCCAGCAGCTTGGGAGAGGGCCTTGAAGCTTTCTTT	CASSLGEGLEAFF
.	.	TRBV28	TRBJ2-3	TGTGCCAGCAGTTTACCGTTGACAGATACGCAGTATTTT	CASSLPLTDTQYF
once	TRBD1	TRBV5-6	TRBJ1-5	TGTGCCAGCAGCCGGGACAGGGGGTTGGGAAGTCAGCCCCAGCATTTT	CASSRDRGLGSQPQHF
.	.	TRBV18	TRBJ2-5	TGTGCCAGCTCACCCCCCGGGGCCGATACCCAGTACTTC	CASSPPGADTQYF
.	TRBD2	TRBV11-2	TRBJ2-7	TGTGCCAGCAGCCTGCGTCGGACTAGCGGGGGGTCCATCTACGAGCAGTACTTC	CASSLRRTSGGSIYEQYF
.	TRBD1	TRBV6-5	TRBJ2-1	TGTGCCAGCAGTTACGACAGGGCCGGGAATGAGCAGTTCTTC	CASSYDRAGNEQFF
.	.	TRBV10-3	TRBJ1-4	TGTGCCAGCAAGCAGGATGCGGCTAATGAAAAACTGTTTTTT	CASKQDAANEKLFF
.	.	TRBV3-1/TRBV3-2	TRBJ1-1	TGTGCCAGCAGCCAGCTCATGACTGAAGCTTTCTTT	CASSQLMTEAFF
.	.	TRBV7-8	TRBJ2-1	TGTGCCAGCAGCCAAGCTGCGTTAAATGAGCAGTTCTTC	CASSQAALNEQFF
.	.	TRBV6-2/TRBV6-3	TRBJ2-7	TGTGCCAGCAGTTACGGCAGCTACTACGAGCAGTACTTC	CASSYGSYYEQYF
.	TRBD2	TRBV5-6	TRBJ2-7	TGTGCCAGCAGCTTCCTAGCGGCTGGTGGGGAGCAGTACTTC	CASSFLAAGGEQYF
.	.	TRBV28	TRBJ1-4	TGTGCCAGCAGTTTCACAGGCAAAAACAATGAAAAACTGTTTTTT	CASSFTGKNNEKLFF
.	TRBD1	TRBV18	TRBJ1-2	TGTGCCAGCTCACCACTGAGGGGGGACAGGGGCCTAAGCCGCGGCTACACCTTC	CASSPLRGDRGLSRGYTF
.	TRBD2	TRBV4-1	TRBJ2-7	TGCGCCAGCAGCCAAGGTAGAGGGACTAGGAACTACGAGCAGTACTTC	CASSQGRGTRNYEQYF
.	.	TRBV2	TRBJ1-4	TGTGCCAGCAGTCAGCTATCCAATGAAAAACTGTTTTTT	CASSQLSNEKLFF
.	.	TRBV6-5	TRBJ2-5	TGTGCCAGCAGCCGGCAACCCCAAGGAGAGACCCAGTACTTC	CASSRQPQGETQYF
.	.	TRBV4-2	TRBJ1-4	TGTGCCAGCAGCCAGGCCCCATGGTCCTCTCTCCGGGACACCTATGAAAAACTGTTTTTT	CASSQAPWSSLRDTYEKLFF
.	.	TRBV3-1/TRBV3-2	TRBJ2-7	TGTGCCAGCAGCCAAGATTTTACCGGGAATTCCTACGAGCAGTACTTC	CASSQDFTGNSYEQYF
.	.	TRBV30	TRBJ1-1	TGTGCCTGGAGGAAACAGGGAATCACTGAAGCTTTCTTT	CAWRKQGITEAFF
.	TRBD1	TRBV28	TRBJ1-2	TGTGCCAGCAGTTTGTGGGGACAGGGCGTGAGGGATGGCTACACCTTC	CASSLWGQGVRDGYTF
.	TRBD1	TRBV18	TRBJ2-2	TGTGCCAGCTCAGAAGTCAGGGGGCCGAACGGGGAGCTGTTTTTT	CASSEVRGPNGELFF
.	TRBD2	TRBV7-9	TRBJ2-7	TGTGCCAGCAGCTTAGGGCGGCTAGCGGGGGGCCCCCACGAGCAGTACTTC	CASSLGRLAGGPHEQYF
.	.	TRBV9	TRBJ2-3	TGTGCCAGCAGCGTGGGACTTGCAGATACGCAGTATTTT	CASSVGLADTQYF
few	.	TRBV9	TRBJ1-1	TGTGCCAGCAGCGTAGAGGGCAGGCGGGGTACTGAAGCTTTCTTT	CASSVEGRRGTEAFF
once	.	TRBV5-4	TRBJ2-5	TGTGCCAGCAGTGGTCACCAAGAGACCCAGTACTTC	CASSGHQETQYF
.	.	TRBV2	TRBJ2-7	TGTGCCAGCAGTGAATCAGGGGGGTCAGGAGAGCAGTACTTC	CASSESGGSGEQYF
few	TRBD1	TRBV5-6	TRBJ2-2	TGTGCCAGCAGCGAGGACAGGGGAAGGTACACCGGGGAGCTGTTTTTT	CASSEDRGRYTGELFF
once	.	TRBV29-1	TRBJ1-5	TGCAGCGTTGAAGAAGGACAGTCGGGTCAGCCCCAGCATTTT	CSVEEGQSGQPQHF
.	TRBD1	TRBV10-2	TRBJ1-1	TGCGCCAGCACCCCCGGGACAGGGGGGATGAACACTGAAGCTTTCTTT	CASTPGTGGMNTEAFF
.	.	TRBV5-6	TRBJ1-2	TGTGCCAGCAGCTTGGTGGGGAACTATGGCTACACCTTC	CASSLVGNYGYTF
.	TRBD2	TRBV5-1	TRBJ2-7	TGCGCCAGCAGCTTGGAAAGGGGCGATAGCGGGAGAGTCACCTACGAGCAGTACTTC	CASSLERGDSGRVTYEQYF
few	.	TRBV5-1	TRBJ1-3	TGCGCCAGCAGCTTGGTATGGCCCCGCTCTGGAAACACCATATATTTT	CASSLVWPRSGNTIYF